These T cell receptor beta chains were read from a single sample in a study of T-cell reconstitution after alpha-beta-depleted transplantation in children. TCRdb redid the calling of the PCR reads with MiXCR, one entry per CDR3 protein. The sample contains roughly 100,000 distinct CDR3 sequences, roughly 8% of which appear only once. Source: PBMCs from the stem cell graft donor, taken from the stem cell graft. The receptor source for this set is a human donor who donated a stem cell graft to a child with congenital amegakaryocytic thrombocytopenia. CDR3s include the opening cysteine and the closing phenylalanine or tryptophan. D genes are given only for firm matches. Size tells how often a clone was seen (once, few, many) or the class of an expanded clone, and some rows leave it out.

D,J,V,size,CDR3,DNA
NA,TRBJ1-1,TRBV20-1,many,CSAKRGTSNTEAFF,TGCAGTGCCAAACGTGGCACCTCGAACACTGAAGCTTTCTTT
NA,TRBJ2-5,TRBV7-2,many,CASSLARTSAETQYF,TGTGCCAGCAGCTTAGCGAGGACGTCAGCGGAGACCCAGTACTTC
NA,TRBJ1-4,TRBV12-3/TRBV12-4,many,CASSRDWAEKLFF,TGTGCCAGCAGTCGGGACTGGGCTGAAAAACTGTTTTTT
NA,TRBJ1-2,TRBV4-1,many,CASSQDPGNNYGYTF,TGCGCCAGCAGCCAAGATCCGGGGAACAACTATGGCTACACCTTC
NA,TRBJ2-3,TRBV5-5,many,CASSLAPASTDTQYF,TGTGCCAGCAGCTTGGCTCCGGCCAGCACAGATACGCAGTATTTT
NA,TRBJ2-5,TRBV15,medium-sized,CATSRDLGSKQYF,TGTGCCACCAGCAGAGATCTTGGGTCCAAACAGTACTTC
NA,TRBJ1-1,TRBV29-1,many,CSVGTLQRGAFF,TGCAGCGTGGGGACCCTTCAGAGGGGCGCTTTCTTT
TRBD1,TRBJ2-2,TRBV12-3/TRBV12-4,many,CASSRNRGTGELFF,TGTGCCAGCAGCCGTAACAGGGGAACCGGGGAGCTGTTTTTT
NA,TRBJ2-7,TRBV10-3,many,CAISEMERGNEQYF,TGTGCCATCAGTGAGATGGAAAGGGGGAACGAGCAGTACTTC
TRBD1,TRBJ2-2,TRBV6-5,many,CASRTFGTGAGTGELFF,TGTGCCAGCAGGACCTTCGGGACAGGGGCCGGAACCGGGGAGCTGTTTTTT
NA,TRBJ1-5,TRBV12-3/TRBV12-4,few,CASSLGVQGNQPQHF,TGTGCCAGCAGTCTCGGGGTTCAGGGCAATCAGCCCCAGCATTTT
TRBD1,TRBJ1-5,TRBV7-2,NA,CASARVQGAEQPQHF,TGTGCCAGCGCCCGGGTACAGGGGGCTGAACAGCCCCAGCATTTT
NA,TRBJ2-3,TRBV10-3,many,CAIRGETDTQYF,TGTGCCATCCGGGGCGAGACAGATACGCAGTATTTT
TRBD2,TRBJ2-2,TRBV20-1,NA,CSARGIAGVTGTGELFF,TGCAGTGCTAGAGGAATAGCGGGGGTCACGGGGACCGGGGAGCTGTTTTTT
NA,TRBJ1-5,TRBV6-6,many,CASTRSNQPQHF,TGTGCCAGCACCAGGAGCAATCAGCCCCAGCATTTT
NA,TRBJ2-3,TRBV4-1,NA,CASSQVSGPDTQYF,TGCGCCAGCAGCCAAGTGAGCGGCCCAGATACGCAGTATTTT
TRBD1,TRBJ1-6,TRBV3-1,few,CASSQGQGGNSPLHF,TGTGCCAGCAGCCAAGGACAGGGTGGTAATTCACCCCTCCACTTT
NA,TRBJ2-7,TRBV21-1,many,CASSKVWQDYEQYF,TGTGCCAGCAGCAAGGTTTGGCAAGACTACGAGCAGTACTTC
NA,TRBJ1-2,TRBV20-1,many,CSARDRGYLYGYTF,TGCAGTGCTAGAGATCGTGGGTACCTCTATGGCTACACCTTC
NA,TRBJ2-3,TRBV20-1,many,CSARAGDGFTDTQYF,TGCAGTGCTAGAGCTGGGGACGGTTTCACAGATACGCAGTATTTT
TRBD1,TRBJ2-5,TRBV27,many,CASSSLQTGGETQYF,TGTGCCAGCAGTTCCCTCCAGACAGGGGGAGAGACCCAGTACTTC
TRBD2,TRBJ2-3,TRBV4-3,many,CASSHSAGATDTQYF,TGCGCCAGCAGCCATTCCGCGGGAGCTACAGATACGCAGTATTTT